This TCR beta chain was identified during a study of blood T cell repertoires in COVID-19. Overall study: The United States, Italy and Spain provided the acute and convalescent COVID-19 samples. From T cells, B-cell-depleted T cells, or PBMCs came the material, which was cDNA or gDNA.

This CDR3 has 15 amino acids. Germline values: CDR1 KGHDR, CDR2 SFDVKD. V was clipped by 7 bases and J by 0 bases; unmatched bases: 5. As originally analysed: Amplification from reference gene primers served as the basis for estimated nucleated cell counts. Clones were sequenced by immunoSEQ multiplex PCR, and TCRdb holds only the in-frame ones, with some missing. V, J and clone size were drawn from that table, and D and trimming were deduced from the DNA. The table lists 150,000 to 200,000 clones, 85% to 90% of them singletons. The V gene is TRBV24-1, the J gene TRBJ2-3; 8 nucleotides agree with TRBD1. Sequenced material: peripheral blood. The source is a man younger than 30 with active or convalescent COVID-19. Written as DNA, the CDR3 is TGTGCCACCAGGACAGGGGTTGCTAGCACAGATACGCAGTATTTT. It is translated as CATRTGVASTDTQYF.